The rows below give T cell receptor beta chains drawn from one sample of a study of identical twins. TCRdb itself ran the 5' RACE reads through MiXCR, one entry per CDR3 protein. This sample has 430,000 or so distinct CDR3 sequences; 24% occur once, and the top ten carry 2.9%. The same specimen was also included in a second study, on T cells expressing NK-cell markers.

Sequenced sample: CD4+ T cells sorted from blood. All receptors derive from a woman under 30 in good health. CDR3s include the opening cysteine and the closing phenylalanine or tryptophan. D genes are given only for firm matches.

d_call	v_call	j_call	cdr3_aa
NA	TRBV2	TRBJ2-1	CASSGSPVPREQFF
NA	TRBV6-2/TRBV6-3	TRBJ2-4	CTSTNPSRYIQYF
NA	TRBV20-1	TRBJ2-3	CSARERRSTDTQYF
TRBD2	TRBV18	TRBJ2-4	CASQVAGGRRDIQYF
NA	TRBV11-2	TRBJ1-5	CASSLMPQQPQHF
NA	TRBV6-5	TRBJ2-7	CASSYPGSSYEQYF
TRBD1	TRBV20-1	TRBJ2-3	CSARAIQGADTQYF
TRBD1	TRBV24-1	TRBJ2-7	CATRGDRHHEQYF
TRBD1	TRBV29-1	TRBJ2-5	CSVGQGGETQYF
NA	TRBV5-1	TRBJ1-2	CASSLGHGGGYTF
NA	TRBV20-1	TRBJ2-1	CSARIEAGTNEQFF
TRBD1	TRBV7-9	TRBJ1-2	CASSLATGGNYGYTF
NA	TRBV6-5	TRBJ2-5	CASSYSFGPGQETQYF
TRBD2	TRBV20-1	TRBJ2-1	CSAPTTASGNEQFF
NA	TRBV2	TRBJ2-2	CASSREATRELFF
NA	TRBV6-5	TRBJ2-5	CASSYRQIQETQYF
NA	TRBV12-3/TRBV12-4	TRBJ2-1	CASQPGEIYNEQFF
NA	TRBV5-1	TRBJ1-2	CASSLEQYGYTF
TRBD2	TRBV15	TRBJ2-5	CATRGKLADSQETQYF
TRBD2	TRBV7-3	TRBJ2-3	CASSAPTSGGYTDTQYF
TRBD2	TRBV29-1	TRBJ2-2	CSAGRGGELFF
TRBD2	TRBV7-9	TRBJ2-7	CASRQNSGGFYEQYF
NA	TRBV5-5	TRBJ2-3	CASSFRGRSTDTQYF
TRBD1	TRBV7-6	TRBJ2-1	CASSSMPGQLNEQFF
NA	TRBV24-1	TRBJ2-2	CATGRDTGELFF
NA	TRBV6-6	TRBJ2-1	CASSPPPSDEQFF
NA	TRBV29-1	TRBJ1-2	CSVAGYTRPGYTF